What follows are 27 T cell receptor beta chains derived from one specimen sequenced in a study of CD8+CD57+ T cells in acquired aplastic anemia. The study profiled TCR beta VDJ and CDR3 using genomic DNA as template. TCRdb redid the calling of the reads with MiXCR, one entry per CDR3 protein. The sample yields 200,000 to 250,000 distinct CDR3 sequences, approximately 65% seen once. In patients chosen for sequencing, flow cytometry had shown CD8+CD57+ cell expansion. Material: sorted CD4+, CD8+, or CD8+CD57+ T cells (not recorded which) from PBMCs. The source is a human donor with aplastic anemia.

V and J are TRBV2 and TRBJ1-5; tentative D call: TRBD1 (5 bases). V gave up 2 bases and J gave up 7 bases, with 15 bases separating them. This CDR3 has 15 amino acids. The V gene's germline CDR1 is SNHLY and CDR2 FYNNEI. The CDR3 sequence: CASSETGGSRQPQHF. CDR3 DNA sequence: TGTGCCAGCAGTGAAACGGGGGGGAGCCGACAGCCCCAGCATTTT.

The genes are TRBV19 and TRBJ1-1; 7 bases line up with TRBD1. The germline V gene encodes CDR1 LNHDA and CDR2 SQIVND (reference sequence). J was trimmed by 0 bases and V by 5 bases; bases with no gene match: 9. The CDR3 length is 16 residues. The CDR3: CASSPPGGYMNTEAFF. The CDR3 DNA reads as TGTGCCAGTAGTCCCCCAGGGGGGTACATGAACACTGAAGCTTTCTTT. Full variable domain (missing parts from reference TRBV19 and TRBJ1-1): DGGITQSPKYLFRKEGQNVTLSCEQNLNHDAMYWYRQDPGQGLRLIYYSQIVNDFQKGDIAEGYSVSREKKESFPLTVTSAQKNPTAFYLCASSPPGGYMNTEAFFGQGTRLTVV.

The rearrangement uses TRBV19 and TRBJ2-7; a possible D gene is TRBD2 (6 bases). The CDR3 is 17 residues long. V lost 5 bases to trimming and J lost 6 bases, with 26 bases between them. From germline, CDR1 is LNHDA and CDR2 SQIVND (reference sequence). CDR3 protein: CASSVTGGLGTPGEQYF. The CDR3, as DNA: TGTGCCAGTAGTGTCACCGGGGGTTTGGGAACCCCGGGCGAGCAGTACTTC. Combining the CDR3 with reference TRBV19 and TRBJ2-7 gives the whole variable domain DGGITQSPKYLFRKEGQNVTLSCEQNLNHDAMYWYRQDPGQGLRLIYYSQIVNDFQKGDIAEGYSVSREKKESFPLTVTSAQKNPTAFYLCASSVTGGLGTPGEQYFGPGTRLTVT.

The chain recombines TRBV7-8 with TRBJ2-3, with a tentative D call TRBD2 (6 bases). Trimming shortened V by 5 bases and J by 2 bases, and 14 bases separated the two germline ends. The germline V gene encodes CDR1 SGHVS and CDR2 FQNEAQ. This CDR3 comprises 15 residues. This chain's CDR3 is CASSPFGGFTDTQYF. As DNA, the CDR3 is TGTGCCAGCAGCCCGTTTGGGGGGTTCACAGATACGCAGTATTTT.

This clonotype has a handful of counts. The DNA for the CDR3 is TGTGCCAGCAGCTTAGAACAGGGGGGGGGGCCCCAGCATTTT. Encoded protein: CASSLEQGGGPQHF. This chain connects TRBV11-2 to TRBJ1-5; 8 bases align to TRBD1. CDR3 size: 14 residues. CDR1 is SGHAT, CDR2 FQNNGV, per germline. The ends lost 0 bases at V and 9 bases at J; junction bases unmatched: 4.

This sequence joins TRBV6-5 and TRBJ1-2; tentatively, D is TRBD1 (6 bases). V was cut by 6 bases and J by 6 bases, with 14 bases left in between. In germline, CDR1 is MNHEY, CDR2 SVGAGI. The CDR3 has 13 amino acids. CDR3 region: CASSPQGTDGYTF. CDR3 bases: TGTGCCAGCAGCCCACAGGGAACCGATGGCTACACCTTC.

This chain uses TRBV19 with TRBJ1-1, with no clear D. Germline V gives CDR1 LNHDA, CDR2 SQIVND (reference sequence). Trimming took 3 bases from V and 2 from J, leaving 7 bases between them. The CDR3 runs 13 residues. DNA of the CDR3: TGTGCCAGTAGTATTAAGTTTAACACTGAAGCTTTCTTT. Amino acid sequence: CASSIKFNTEAFF.

Only a few counts were recorded for this clonotype. The J gene is TRBJ1-2, the V gene TRBV9; D gene uncertain. Germline CDR1 SGDLS, CDR2 YYNGEE. Trimming took 4 bases from V and 3 from J, leaving 13 bases between them. The CDR3 loop spans 14 amino acids. The CDR3: CASSPYLGHYGYTF. CDR3 bases: TGTGCCAGCAGCCCGTACCTAGGGCACTATGGCTACACCTTC.

This rearrangement joins TRBV2 to TRBJ1-1; 9 bases are a match to TRBD1. The CDR3 runs 14 residues. Germline V CDR1 and CDR2: SNHLY, FYNNEI. V shed 4 bases and J 5 bases; nucleotides not matched to a gene: 5. The CDR3 bases are TGTGCCAGCAGTGTCCGGGACAGGGATACTGAAGCTTTCTTT. Residues: CASSVRDRDTEAFF. Complete variable domain (other parts from reference TRBV2 and TRBJ1-1): EPEVTQTPSHQVTQMGQEVILRCVPISNHLYFYWYRQILGQKVEFLVSFYNNEISEKSEIFDDQFSVERPDGSNFTLKIRSTKLEDSAMYFCASSVRDRDTEAFFGQGTRLTVV.

The chain has TRBV7-8 and TRBJ2-2; D is possibly TRBD2 (5 bases). The CDR3 sequence is 13 residues long. Germline V gene sequence: CDR1 SGHVS, CDR2 FQNEAQ. V was shortened by 6 bases and J by 6 bases, with 11 bases between the two germline ends. The CDR3 nucleotides are TGTGCCAGCAGTTACTCGGACTCCGGGGAGCTGTTTTTT. Its protein product is CASSYSDSGELFF.

The chain carries TRBV20-1 and TRBJ1-1, with D hard to call. Germline CDR1 DFQATT, CDR2 SNEGSKA (reference sequence). The CDR3 is 11 residues long. CDR3 nucleotides: TGCCGGGGAGACGCGAACACTGAAGCTTTCTTT. Translating it yields CRGDANTEAFF.

This clonotype was seen repeatedly, ten times or more. The chain combines TRBV9 with TRBJ2-1; 9 positions match TRBD2. Losses at the gene ends were 5 bases for V and 7 bases for J; bases not matched to a gene: 10. Per the germline V gene, CDR1 is SGDLS and CDR2 is YYNGEE. CDR3 length: 15 amino acids. The CDR3 sequence: CASRKKRGARNEQFF. The CDR3 DNA follows: TGTGCCAGCAGGAAAAAGCGGGGGGCCAGGAATGAGCAGTTCTTC.

This chain links TRBV15 with TRBJ1-1; the match to TRBD1 covers 7 bases. Per germline, CDR1 LNHNV and CDR2 YYDKDF (reference sequence). This CDR3 has 15 amino acids. V gave up 3 bases and J gave up 11 bases; unmatched junction bases: 15. The CDR3 region has the DNA TGTGCCACCAGCAGCCCTTTTGAGGGGGCGGTCCGGGCTTTCTTT. Translating it yields CATSSPFEGAVRAFF.

A remark on this clonotype: An end of the junction does not agree with germline; a read error may underlie this. V is TRBV7-6 and J is TRBJ1-1; 8 positions agree with TRBD1. The CDR3 loop spans 14 amino acids. CDR1 and CDR2 from the germline V gene are SGHVS and FNYEAQ. CDR3 amino acids: CAGSLGTGFTEAFF. The CDR3 DNA reads TGTGCCGGCAGCTTAGGGACAGGATTCACTGAAGCTTTCTTT. The variable domain in full, completed from reference TRBV7-6 and TRBJ1-1, reads GAGVSQSPRYKVTKRGQDVALRCDPISGHVSLYWYRQALGQGPEFLTYFNYEAQQDKSGLPNDRFSAERPEGSISTLTIQRTEQRDSAMYRCAGSLGTGFTEAFFGQGTRLTVV.

The chain combines TRBV11-2 with TRBJ2-3, with D unresolved. This CDR3 is 16 amino acids long. Germline values: CDR1 SGHAT, CDR2 FQNNGV. The V end was cut by 2 bases, the J end by 2 bases, with 14 bases between. CDR3 loop: CASSLTLPGSTDTQYF. Here the CDR3 DNA reads TGTGCCAGCAGCTTAACTCTACCGGGTTCCACAGATACGCAGTATTTT.

The V gene is TRBV24-1, the J gene TRBJ2-2; TRBD1 agrees at 9 bases. V trimming: 3 bases; J trimming: 1 base; junction bases outside the gene matches: 5. Per germline, CDR1 KGHDR and CDR2 SFDVKD. The CDR3 extends over 17 amino acids. The CDR3: CATSDPGQGVNTGELFF. In DNA form, the CDR3 reads TGTGCCACCAGTGATCCGGGACAGGGAGTGAACACCGGGGAGCTGTTTTTT.

This clonotype appeared a few times. V and J are TRBV10-3 and TRBJ2-1; the match to TRBD2 covers 7 bases. V lost 11 bases and J lost 7; bases outside the gene matches: 17. Germline values: CDR1 ENHRY, CDR2 SYGVKD. This CDR3 has 15 residues. The CDR3 region is CACAVLASGVNEQFF. In DNA form, the CDR3 reads TGTGCCTGCGCGGTACTCGCGAGCGGGGTGAATGAGCAGTTCTTC.

This clonotype occurred many times. The chain links TRBV7-6 to TRBJ2-7; unclear D gene. The CDR3 consists of 12 residues. Trimming removed 1 base at V and 5 bases at J, with 6 bases between. Germline V lookup: CDR1 SGHVS, CDR2 FNYEAQ. CDR3 protein: CASSLGSNEQYF. CDR3 in DNA: TGTGCCAGCAGCTTAGGTAGTAACGAGCAGTACTTC. Combining the CDR3 with reference TRBV7-6 and TRBJ2-7 gives the whole variable domain GAGVSQSPRYKVTKRGQDVALRCDPISGHVSLYWYRQALGQGPEFLTYFNYEAQQDKSGLPNDRFSAERPEGSISTLTIQRTEQRDSAMYRCASSLGSNEQYFGPGTRLTVT.

This chain connects TRBV29-1 to TRBJ2-2; D is tentatively TRBD1 or TRBD2 (5 bases each). V was cut by 6 bases and J by 5 bases, with 19 bases left in between. The germline V gene encodes CDR1 SQVTM and CDR2 ANQGSEA. The CDR3 contains 15 residues. The CDR3 nucleotides read TGCAGCGTAGCCCAGGGCGGAGGACGGACCGGGGAGCTGTTTTTT. Translating it yields CSVAQGGGRTGELFF.

This CDR3 reads CSARDDEEEGQPQHF. CDR3 in DNA: TGCAGTGCTAGAGATGACGAAGAGGAAGGACAGCCCCAGCATTTT. The chain employs TRBV20-1 and TRBJ1-5; D unclear. V shed 0 bases and J shed 7 bases, with 16 bases lying between them. CDR3 length: 15 amino acids. Germline lookup yields CDR1 DFQATT and CDR2 SNEGSKA (reference sequence).

This clonotype appeared a single time. The chain employs TRBV7-3 and TRBJ2-7; maybe TRBD1 (6 bases). Germline V gene sequence: CDR1 SGHTA, CDR2 FQGTGA. The CDR3 sequence is 15 residues long. Trimming left V 0 bases short and J 3 bases short, with 12 bases between. The CDR3 sequence: CASSLTGGYSYEQYF. CDR3 DNA: TGTGCCAGCAGCTTAACTGGGGGCTACAGCTACGAGCAGTACTTC. The full variable domain, completed using reference TRBV7-3 and TRBJ2-7, is GAGVSQTPSNKVTEKGKYVELRCDPISGHTALYWYRQSLGQGPEFLIYFQGTGAADDSGLPNDRFFAVRPEGSVSTLKIQRTERGDSAVYLCASSLTGGYSYEQYFGPGTRLTVT.

A note on this clonotype: This is likely a read error, given that the CDR3 carries no conserved phenylalanine or tryptophan at its end. The chain carries TRBV10-1 and TRBJ2-7; D not certain. This CDR3 is built from 13 residues. The V end was cut by 2 bases, the J end by 6 bases, with 11 bases between. CDR1 is WNHNN, CDR2 SYGVQD, per germline (reference sequence). This CDR3 is CASSEGRSREQYL. CDR3 coding DNA: TGCGCCAGCAGTGAGGGCAGATCGCGCGAGCAGTACCTC.

CDR3 sequence (DNA): TGTGCCAGCAGCTTAGCCCCCCTATCGCGGGATGCGTTCTTC. This codes for CASSLAPLSRDAFF. The chain carries TRBV7-2 and TRBJ2-1; D is possibly TRBD2 (6 bases). The CDR3 sequence is 14 residues long. V was trimmed by 0 bases and J by 15 bases, leaving 18 bases between them. Germline V gives CDR1 SGHTA, CDR2 FQGNSA.

This clonotype was seen once. The V call is TRBV7-9, the J call TRBJ2-7; D is possibly TRBD1 (6 bases). V dropped 4 bases and J dropped 0 bases, with 16 bases sitting between them. The CDR3 spans 16 residues. Per germline, CDR1 SEHNR and CDR2 FQNEAQ (reference sequence). The CDR3 DNA is TGTGCCAGCAGCTCCTACAGGGAGAGGACCTCCTACGAGCAGTACTTC. Encoded protein: CASSSYRERTSYEQYF.

For this clonotype: One end of the junction varies from germline; a read error may be responsible. The V gene is TRBV7-9, the J gene TRBJ2-7, with 7 nucleotides matching TRBD1. In germline, CDR1 is SEHNR, CDR2 FQNEAQ (reference sequence). This CDR3 region has 14 residues. The CDR3 DNA reads as TGTGCCAGCAGCTTCCGGGACAGCTCCGACGAGCAGTACTTC. This gives the protein CASSFRDSSDEQYF.

V and J are TRBV7-6 and TRBJ2-1, with D perhaps matching TRBD2 (6 bases). This CDR3 spans 13 amino acids. V was trimmed by 6 bases and J by 5 bases, leaving 11 bases between them. The V gene's germline CDR1 is SGHVS and CDR2 FNYEAQ. The CDR3 is CASSRDFHNEQFF. For the CDR3, the DNA is TGTGCCAGCAGTAGGGACTTCCACAATGAGCAGTTCTTC.

This clonotype was counted once. The chain employs TRBV7-8 and TRBJ2-2, with D maybe TRBD1 (5 bases). The V and J ends lost 8 bases and 1 base respectively, with 8 bases between them. The CDR3 contains 13 residues. Germline-derived CDR1 and CDR2 are SGHVS and FQNEAQ. CDR3 in amino acids: CASLQVNTGELFF. The CDR3 nucleotides are TGTGCCAGCTTACAGGTGAACACCGGGGAGCTGTTTTTT.